The clone carrying this T cell receptor beta chain has only one observation. TCRdb keeps only in-frame clones here, not all; method: immunoSEQ multiplex PCR. This sample yields 100,000 to 150,000 clones, of which around 88% are seen a single time; under 13% belongs to the top ten. The data derive from a study of blood T cell repertoires in COVID-19. The germline gives CDR1 SGDLS, CDR2 YYNGEE. With V trimmed by 2 bases and J by 1 base, 11 bases remained unmatched. This CDR3 region has 18 residues. This chain uses TRBV9 with TRBJ2-2, with 7 bases fitting TRBD1. Sequencing was done on a sample of peripheral blood. The receptor was isolated from a middle-aged man with acute or convalescent COVID-19. The CDR3 nucleotides are TGTGCCAGCAGCGTTCAACTCCCGGGACAGAGGAACACCGGGGAGCTGTTTTTT. Its protein is CASSVQLPGQRNTGELFF.